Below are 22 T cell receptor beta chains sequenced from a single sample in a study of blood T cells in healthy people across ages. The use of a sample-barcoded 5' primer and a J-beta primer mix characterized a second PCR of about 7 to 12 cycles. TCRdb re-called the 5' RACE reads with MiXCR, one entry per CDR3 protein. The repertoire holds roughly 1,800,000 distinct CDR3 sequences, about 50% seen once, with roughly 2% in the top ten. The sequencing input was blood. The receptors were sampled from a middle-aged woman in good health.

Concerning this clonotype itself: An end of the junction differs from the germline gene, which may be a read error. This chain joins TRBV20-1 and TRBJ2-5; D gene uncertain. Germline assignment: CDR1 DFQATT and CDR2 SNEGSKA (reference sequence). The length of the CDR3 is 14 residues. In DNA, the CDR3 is TGCAGTGCTAGGCCGCGTCTCGCGGAAGAGACCCAGCACTTC. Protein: CSARPRLAEETQHF.

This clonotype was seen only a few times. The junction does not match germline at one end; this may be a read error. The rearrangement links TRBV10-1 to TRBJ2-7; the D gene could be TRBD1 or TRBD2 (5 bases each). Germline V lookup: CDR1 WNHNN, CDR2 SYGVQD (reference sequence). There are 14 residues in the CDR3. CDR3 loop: CASSEGPLSYEQYF. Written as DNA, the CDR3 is TGTGCCAGCAGTGAGGGGCCTTTATCCTACGAGCAGTACTTC.

This CDR3 is CASSPLGASGVTDTQYF. CDR3 bases: TGTGCCAGCAGTCCTCTTGGGGCTAGCGGGGTTACAGATACGCAGTATTTT. This chain uses TRBV28 with TRBJ2-3; 9 positions agree with TRBD2. CDR3 length: 17 amino acids. Trimming cost V 5 bases and J 3 bases; bases outside gene matches: 12. Germline lookup yields CDR1 MDHEN and CDR2 SYDVKM.

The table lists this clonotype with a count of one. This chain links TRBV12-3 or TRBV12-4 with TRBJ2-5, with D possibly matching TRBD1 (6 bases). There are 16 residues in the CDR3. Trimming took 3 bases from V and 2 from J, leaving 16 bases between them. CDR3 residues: CASSLSGQRIQETQYF. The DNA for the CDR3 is TGTGCCAGCAGTTTGTCGGGACAACGTATACAAGAGACCCAGTACTTC.

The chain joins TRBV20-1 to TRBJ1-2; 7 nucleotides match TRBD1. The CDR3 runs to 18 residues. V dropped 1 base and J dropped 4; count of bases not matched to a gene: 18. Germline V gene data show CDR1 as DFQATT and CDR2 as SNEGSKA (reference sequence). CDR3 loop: CSARGGSPGTETRYGYTF. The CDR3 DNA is TGCAGTGCTAGAGGGGGCAGTCCCGGGACAGAGACCCGCTATGGCTACACCTTC.

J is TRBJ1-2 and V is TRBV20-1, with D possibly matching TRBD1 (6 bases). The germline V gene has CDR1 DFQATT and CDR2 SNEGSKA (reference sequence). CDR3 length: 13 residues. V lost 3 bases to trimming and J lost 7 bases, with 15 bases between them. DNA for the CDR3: TGCAGTGCTAGTGCCGAGACAGGATTTGGCTACACCTTC. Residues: CSASAETGFGYTF.

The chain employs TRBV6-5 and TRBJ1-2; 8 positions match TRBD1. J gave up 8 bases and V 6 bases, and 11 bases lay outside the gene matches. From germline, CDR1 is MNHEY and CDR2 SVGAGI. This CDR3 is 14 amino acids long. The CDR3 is CASSNPGGAGGYTF. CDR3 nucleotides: TGTGCCAGCAGCAACCCAGGGGGCGCGGGGGGCTACACCTTC.

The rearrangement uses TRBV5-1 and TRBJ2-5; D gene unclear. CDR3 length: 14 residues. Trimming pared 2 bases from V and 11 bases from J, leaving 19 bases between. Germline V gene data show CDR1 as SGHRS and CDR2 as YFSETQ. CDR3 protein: CASSLTSQDTEQYF. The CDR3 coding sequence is TGCGCCAGCAGCTTAACCAGTCAAGATACTGAGCAGTACTTC.

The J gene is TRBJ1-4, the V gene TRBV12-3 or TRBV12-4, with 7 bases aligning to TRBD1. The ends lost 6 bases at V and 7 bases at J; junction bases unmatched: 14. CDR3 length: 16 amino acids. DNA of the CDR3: TGTGCCAGCAGCTCGACCCGACAGGGCACGGGTGAAAAACTGTTTTTT. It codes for CASSSTRQGTGEKLFF.

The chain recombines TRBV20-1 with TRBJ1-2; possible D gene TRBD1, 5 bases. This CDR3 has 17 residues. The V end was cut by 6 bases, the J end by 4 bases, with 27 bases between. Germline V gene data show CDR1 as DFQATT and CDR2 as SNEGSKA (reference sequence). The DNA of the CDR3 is TGCAGTGCCAACCATTGGGACGAGTCAGTGATTGCCTATGGCTACACCTTC. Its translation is CSANHWDESVIAYGYTF.

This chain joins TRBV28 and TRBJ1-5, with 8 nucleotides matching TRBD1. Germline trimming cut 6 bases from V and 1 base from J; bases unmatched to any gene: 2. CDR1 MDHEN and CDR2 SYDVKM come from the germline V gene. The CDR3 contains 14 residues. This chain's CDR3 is CASRDRVSNQPQHF. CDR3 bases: TGTGCCAGCAGGGACAGGGTCAGCAATCAGCCCCAGCATTTT.

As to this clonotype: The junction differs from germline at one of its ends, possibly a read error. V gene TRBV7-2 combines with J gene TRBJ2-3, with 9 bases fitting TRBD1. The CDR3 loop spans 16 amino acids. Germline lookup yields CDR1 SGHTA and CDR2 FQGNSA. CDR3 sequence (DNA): TGTGCCGGCAGCTCTGGACAGGGGCGGGGCACAGATACGCAGTATTTT. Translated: CAGSSGQGRGTDTQYF.

The CDR3 sequence: CALEGHGYTF. The CDR3 coding sequence is TGTGCCCTGGAGGGACATGGCTACACCTTC. The V call is TRBV7-9, the J call TRBJ1-2, with a possible D match to TRBD1 (5 bases). Trimming left V 11 bases short and J 6 bases short, with 10 bases between. Germline V CDR1 and CDR2: SEHNR, FQNEAQ (reference sequence). This CDR3 has 10 residues.

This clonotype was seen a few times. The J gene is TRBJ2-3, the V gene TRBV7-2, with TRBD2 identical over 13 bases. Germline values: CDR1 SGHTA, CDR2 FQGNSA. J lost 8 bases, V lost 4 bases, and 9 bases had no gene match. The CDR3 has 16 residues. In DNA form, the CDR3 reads TGTGCCAGCAGCTCGGGACTAGCGGGGCGCCATGGTACGCAGTATTTT. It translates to CASSSGLAGRHGTQYF.

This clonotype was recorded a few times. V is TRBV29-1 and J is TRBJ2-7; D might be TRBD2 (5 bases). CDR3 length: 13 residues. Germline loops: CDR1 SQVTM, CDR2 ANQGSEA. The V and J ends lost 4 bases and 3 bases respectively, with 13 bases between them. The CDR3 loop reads CSVVSDYDYEQYF. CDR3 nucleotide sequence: TGCAGCGTTGTTAGTGACTACGACTACGAGCAGTACTTC.

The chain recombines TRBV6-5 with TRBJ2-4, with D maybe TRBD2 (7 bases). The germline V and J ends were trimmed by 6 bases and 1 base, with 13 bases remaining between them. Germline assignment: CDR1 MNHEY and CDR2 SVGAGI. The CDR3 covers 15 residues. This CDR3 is CASSEGGRAKNIQYF. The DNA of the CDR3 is TGTGCCAGCAGCGAGGGGGGGCGGGCCAAAAACATTCAGTACTTC.

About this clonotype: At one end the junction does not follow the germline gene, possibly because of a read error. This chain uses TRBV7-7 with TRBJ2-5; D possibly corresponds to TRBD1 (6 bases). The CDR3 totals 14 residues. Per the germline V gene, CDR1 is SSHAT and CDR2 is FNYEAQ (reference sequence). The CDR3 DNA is TGTGCTAGCAGCGCGACAGGTTTCGGAGAGACCCAGTACTTC. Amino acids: CASSATGFGETQYF.

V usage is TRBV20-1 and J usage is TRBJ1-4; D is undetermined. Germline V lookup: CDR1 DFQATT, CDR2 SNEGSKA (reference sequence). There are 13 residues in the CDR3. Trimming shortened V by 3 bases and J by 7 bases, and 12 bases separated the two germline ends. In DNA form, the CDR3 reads TGCAGTGCTAGGCCGGGAAATGGTGAAAAACTGTTTTTT. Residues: CSARPGNGEKLFF.

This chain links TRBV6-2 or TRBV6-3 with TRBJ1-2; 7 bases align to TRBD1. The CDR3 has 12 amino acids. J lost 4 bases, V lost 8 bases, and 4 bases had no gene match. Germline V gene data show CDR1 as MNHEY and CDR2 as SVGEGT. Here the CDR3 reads CASLGGFYGYTF. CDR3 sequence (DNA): TGTGCCAGCCTAGGGGGCTTCTATGGCTACACCTTC.

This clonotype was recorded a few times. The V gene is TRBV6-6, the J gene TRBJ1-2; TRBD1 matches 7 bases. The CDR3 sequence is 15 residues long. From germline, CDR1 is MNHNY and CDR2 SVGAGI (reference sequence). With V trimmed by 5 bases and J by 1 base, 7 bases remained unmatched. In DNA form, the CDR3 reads TGTGCCAGCAGTACCGGGACAGCCTATAACTATGGCTACACCTTC. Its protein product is CASSTGTAYNYGYTF.

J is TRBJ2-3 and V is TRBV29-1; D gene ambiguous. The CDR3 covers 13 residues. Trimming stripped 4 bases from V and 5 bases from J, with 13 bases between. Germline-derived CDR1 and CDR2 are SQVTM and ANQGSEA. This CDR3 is CSVAYRTGDTQYF. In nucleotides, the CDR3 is TGCAGCGTTGCTTATCGGACGGGAGATACGCAGTATTTT.

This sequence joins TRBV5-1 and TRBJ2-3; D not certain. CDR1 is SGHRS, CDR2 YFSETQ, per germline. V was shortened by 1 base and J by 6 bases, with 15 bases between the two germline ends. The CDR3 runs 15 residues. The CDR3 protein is CASSLYQPRRDTQYF. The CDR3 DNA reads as TGCGCCAGCAGCTTGTACCAGCCCCGTCGGGATACGCAGTATTTT. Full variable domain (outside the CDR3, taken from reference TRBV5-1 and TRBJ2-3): KAGVTQTPRYLIKTRGQQVTLSCSPISGHRSVSWYQQTPGQGLQFLFEYFSETQRNKGNFPGRFSGRQFSNSRSEMNVSTLELGDSALYLCASSLYQPRRDTQYFGPGTRLTVL.